These T cell receptor beta chains were read from a single sample in a study of cytomegalovirus exposure and HLA in healthy donors. Profiled with immunoSEQ multiplex PCR; TCRdb holds only in-frame clones, not every one. The sample gives around 190,000 clones, about 80% of which show up once; around 2.5% is in the top ten. The sequenced sample consisted of PBMCs. Receptors originate from a man aged 60 to 75 in good health and CMV-seronegative. CDR3s include the opening cysteine and the closing phenylalanine or tryptophan. The order of the fields is V gene, clone size, D gene, J gene, CDR3 protein, CDR3 DNA. D genes are given only for firm matches. Some rows have no size entry. The others give once, few or many, or a class for an expanded clone.

V gene: TRBV6-5
clone size: NA
D gene: NA
J gene: TRBJ1-1
CDR3 protein: CASRRTGGGNTEAFF
CDR3 DNA: TGTGCCAGCCGTCGGACGGGGGGCGGGAACACTGAAGCTTTCTTT

V gene: TRBV27
clone size: few
D gene: NA
J gene: TRBJ1-2
CDR3 protein: CASREAGGYGYTF
CDR3 DNA: TGTGCCAGCAGGGAAGCGGGTGGCTATGGCTACACCTTC

V gene: TRBV7-2
clone size: NA
D gene: TRBD2
J gene: TRBJ2-5
CDR3 protein: CASSLLRGAGGETQYF
CDR3 DNA: TGTGCCAGCAGCCTTCTACGGGGAGCGGGAGGAGAGACCCAGTACTTC

V gene: TRBV7-2
clone size: NA
D gene: TRBD1
J gene: TRBJ2-5
CDR3 protein: CASSRDRRQETQYF
CDR3 DNA: TGTGCCAGCAGCAGGGACAGGCGCCAAGAGACCCAGTACTTC

V gene: TRBV4-2
clone size: NA
D gene: TRBD1
J gene: TRBJ2-1
CDR3 protein: CASSRRSGTGDNEQFF
CDR3 DNA: TGTGCCAGCAGCCGAAGATCTGGGACAGGAGACAATGAGCAGTTCTTC

V gene: TRBV4-3
clone size: NA
D gene: TRBD2
J gene: TRBJ2-3
CDR3 protein: CASSLHWRGGSPDTQYF
CDR3 DNA: TGCGCCAGCAGCCTCCATTGGAGGGGCGGGAGCCCAGATACGCAGTATTTT

V gene: TRBV27
clone size: few
D gene: NA
J gene: TRBJ2-1
CDR3 protein: CASSSKPGTRDEQFF
CDR3 DNA: TGTGCCAGCAGTTCGAAACCAGGGACACGGGATGAGCAGTTCTTC

V gene: TRBV7-8
clone size: NA
D gene: TRBD1
J gene: TRBJ1-2
CDR3 protein: CASSHLDRASYGYTF
CDR3 DNA: TGTGCCAGCAGCCACCTCGACAGGGCTAGTTATGGCTACACCTTC

V gene: TRBV2
clone size: few
D gene: NA
J gene: TRBJ2-5
CDR3 protein: CASSEDSRGTQYF
CDR3 DNA: TGTGCCAGCAGTGAGGACAGCCGCGGGACCCAGTACTTC

V gene: TRBV19
clone size: NA
D gene: TRBD1
J gene: TRBJ1-1
CDR3 protein: CASTTQGQDEAFF
CDR3 DNA: TGTGCCAGTACCACCCAAGGACAGGATGAAGCTTTCTTT

V gene: TRBV5-6
clone size: NA
D gene: NA
J gene: TRBJ1-2
CDR3 protein: CASSLARRAIYGYTF
CDR3 DNA: TGTGCCAGCAGCTTGGCCCGGAGGGCCATCTATGGCTACACCTTC

V gene: TRBV18
clone size: NA
D gene: TRBD2
J gene: TRBJ2-3
CDR3 protein: CASSPLTSGSTDTQYF
CDR3 DNA: TGTGCCAGCTCACCGCTGACTAGCGGGAGTACAGATACGCAGTATTTT

V gene: TRBV5-1
clone size: NA
D gene: NA
J gene: TRBJ1-1
CDR3 protein: CASSLGRNTEAFF
CDR3 DNA: TGCGCCAGCAGCTTGGGTAGGAACACTGAAGCTTTCTTT

V gene: TRBV29-1
clone size: NA
D gene: TRBD1
J gene: TRBJ1-2
CDR3 protein: CSVEQSRGNGYPF
CDR3 DNA: TGCAGCGTTGAACAATCCAGGGGGAATGGCTACCCCTTC

V gene: TRBV6-1
clone size: NA
D gene: TRBD1
J gene: TRBJ2-7
CDR3 protein: CASSEDRTGPLEQYF
CDR3 DNA: TGTGCCAGCAGTGAGGACCGGACAGGGCCTCTGGAGCAGTACTTC

V gene: TRBV7-9
clone size: NA
D gene: NA
J gene: TRBJ2-7
CDR3 protein: CASSLDGQGLYEQYF
CDR3 DNA: TGTGCCAGCAGCTTAGACGGGCAGGGTCTCTACGAGCAGTACTTC

V gene: TRBV29-1
clone size: NA
D gene: TRBD2
J gene: TRBJ2-1
CDR3 protein: CSVEKPGTSGGPSSNEQFF
CDR3 DNA: TGCAGCGTTGAAAAACCCGGGACTAGCGGGGGGCCCTCCAGCAATGAGCAGTTCTTC